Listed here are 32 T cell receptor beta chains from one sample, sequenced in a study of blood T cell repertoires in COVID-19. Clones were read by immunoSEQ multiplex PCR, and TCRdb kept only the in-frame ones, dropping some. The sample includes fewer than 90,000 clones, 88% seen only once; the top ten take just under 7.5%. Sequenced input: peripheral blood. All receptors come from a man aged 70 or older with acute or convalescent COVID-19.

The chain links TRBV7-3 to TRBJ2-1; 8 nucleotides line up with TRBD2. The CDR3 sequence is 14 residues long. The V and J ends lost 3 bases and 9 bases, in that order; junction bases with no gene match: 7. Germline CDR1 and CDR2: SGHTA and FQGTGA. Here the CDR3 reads CASSLVGTRGEQFF. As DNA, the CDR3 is TGTGCCAGCAGCTTGGTAGGGACTAGAGGTGAGCAGTTCTTC.

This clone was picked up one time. The CDR3 region is CASSLPAGGTETQYF. CDR3 bases: TGTGCCAGCAGCTTACCCGCGGGGGGGACGGAGACCCAGTACTTC. The chain employs TRBV5-4 and TRBJ2-5; the match to TRBD2 covers 9 bases. V was pared by 2 bases and J by 5 bases, with 7 bases of the junction left unmatched. CDR1 is SGHNT and CDR2 is YYREEE in the germline V gene (reference sequence). The CDR3 contains 15 residues.

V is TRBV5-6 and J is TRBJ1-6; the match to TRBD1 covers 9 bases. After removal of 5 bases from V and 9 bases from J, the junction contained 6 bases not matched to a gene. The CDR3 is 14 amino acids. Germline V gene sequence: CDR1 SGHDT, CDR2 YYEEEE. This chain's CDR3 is CASRGQGVGSPLHF. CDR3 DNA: TGTGCCAGCAGGGGACAGGGAGTAGGTTCACCCCTCCACTTT. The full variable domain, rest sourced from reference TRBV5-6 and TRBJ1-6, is DAGVTQSPTHLIKTRGQQVTLRCSPKSGHDTVSWYQQALGQGPQFIFQYYEEEERQRGNFPDRFSGHQFPNYSSELNVNALLLGDSALYLCASRGQGVGSPLHFGNGTRLTVT.

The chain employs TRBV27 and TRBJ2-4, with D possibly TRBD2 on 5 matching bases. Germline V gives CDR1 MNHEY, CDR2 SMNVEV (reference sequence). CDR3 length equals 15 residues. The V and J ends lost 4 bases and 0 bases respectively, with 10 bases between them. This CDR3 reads CASSSPGLAKNIQYF. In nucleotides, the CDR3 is TGTGCCAGCAGTTCCCCGGGATTAGCCAAAAACATTCAGTACTTC.

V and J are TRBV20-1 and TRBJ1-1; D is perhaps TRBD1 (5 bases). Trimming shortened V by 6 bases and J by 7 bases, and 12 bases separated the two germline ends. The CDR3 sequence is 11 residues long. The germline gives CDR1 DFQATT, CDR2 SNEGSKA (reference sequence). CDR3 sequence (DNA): TGCAGTGCGGGAGGGGACTTTGAAGCTTTCTTT. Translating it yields CSAGGDFEAFF.

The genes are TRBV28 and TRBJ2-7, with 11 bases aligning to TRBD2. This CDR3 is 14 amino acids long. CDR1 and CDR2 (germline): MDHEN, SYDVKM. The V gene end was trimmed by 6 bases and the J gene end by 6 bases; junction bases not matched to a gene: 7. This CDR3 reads CASSHGTSGFEQYF. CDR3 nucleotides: TGTGCCAGCAGCCATGGGACTAGCGGATTCGAGCAGTACTTC. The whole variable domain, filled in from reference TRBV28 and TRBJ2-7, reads DVKVTQSSRYLVKRTGEKVFLECVQDMDHENMFWYRQDPGLGLRLIYFSYDVKMKEKGDIPEGYSVSREKKERFSLILESASTNQTSMYLCASSHGTSGFEQYFGPGTRLTVT.

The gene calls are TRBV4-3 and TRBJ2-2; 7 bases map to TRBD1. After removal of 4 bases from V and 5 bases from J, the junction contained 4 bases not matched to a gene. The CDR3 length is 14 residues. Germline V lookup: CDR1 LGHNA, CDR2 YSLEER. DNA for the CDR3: TGCGCCAGCAGCCGAGACAGGGTAACCGGGGAGCTGTTTTTT. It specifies CASSRDRVTGELFF.

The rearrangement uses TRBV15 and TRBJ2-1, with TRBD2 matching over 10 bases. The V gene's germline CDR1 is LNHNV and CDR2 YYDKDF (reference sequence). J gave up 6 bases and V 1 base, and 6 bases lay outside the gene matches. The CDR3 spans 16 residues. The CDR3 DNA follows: TGTGCCACCAGCAGAGTTTTGGCTAGCGGGGGCAATGAGCAGTTCTTC. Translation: CATSRVLASGGNEQFF.

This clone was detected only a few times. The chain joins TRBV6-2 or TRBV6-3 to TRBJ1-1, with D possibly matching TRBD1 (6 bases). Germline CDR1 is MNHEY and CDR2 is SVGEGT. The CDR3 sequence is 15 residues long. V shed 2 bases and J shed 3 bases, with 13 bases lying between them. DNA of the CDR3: TGTGCCAGCAGTTACGGGCGGGGGCGGCACACTGAAGCTTTCTTT. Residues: CASSYGRGRHTEAFF.

The CDR3 loop reads CASSLDRGYNEQFF. Here the CDR3 DNA reads TGCGCCAGCAGCTTGGACAGGGGGTACAATGAGCAGTTCTTC. The rearrangement uses TRBV5-1 and TRBJ2-1; TRBD1 aligns across 8 bases. The CDR3 consists of 14 residues. Trimming removed 0 bases from V and 4 bases from J; junction bases left unmatched: 0. Germline loops: CDR1 SGHRS, CDR2 YFSETQ.

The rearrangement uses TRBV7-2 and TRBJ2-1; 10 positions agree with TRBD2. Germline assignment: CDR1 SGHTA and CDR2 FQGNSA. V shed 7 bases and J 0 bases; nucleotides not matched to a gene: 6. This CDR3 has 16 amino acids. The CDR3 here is CASTRASGSSYNEQFF. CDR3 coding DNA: TGTGCCAGCACAAGGGCTAGCGGGAGCTCCTACAATGAGCAGTTCTTC.

The CDR3 region is CASSLVRGAYNEQFF. For the CDR3, the DNA is TGTGCCAGCAGCTTAGTACGGGGTGCCTACAATGAGCAGTTCTTC. This chain links TRBV11-2 with TRBJ2-1, with D perhaps TRBD2 (5 bases). CDR1 is SGHAT, CDR2 FQNNGV, per germline. The V gene lost 1 base and the J gene lost 2 bases, with 9 bases spanning the gap. This CDR3 has 15 amino acids.

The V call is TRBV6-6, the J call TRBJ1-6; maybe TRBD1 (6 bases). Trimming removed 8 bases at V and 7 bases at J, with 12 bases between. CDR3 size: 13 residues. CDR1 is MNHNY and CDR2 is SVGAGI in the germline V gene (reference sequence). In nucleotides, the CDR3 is TGTGCCAGCGGGCCCACAGGGAATTCACCCCTCCACTTT. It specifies CASGPTGNSPLHF.

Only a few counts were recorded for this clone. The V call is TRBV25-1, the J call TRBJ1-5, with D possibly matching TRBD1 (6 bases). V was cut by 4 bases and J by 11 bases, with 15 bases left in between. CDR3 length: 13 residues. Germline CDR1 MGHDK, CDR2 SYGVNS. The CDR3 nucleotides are TGTGCCAGCAGTGCGGACAGTATCATGTCCCAGCATTTT. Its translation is CASSADSIMSQHF.

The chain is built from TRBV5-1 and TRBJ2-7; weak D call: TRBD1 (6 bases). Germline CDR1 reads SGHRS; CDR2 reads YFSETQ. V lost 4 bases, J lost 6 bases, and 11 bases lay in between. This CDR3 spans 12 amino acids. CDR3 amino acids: CASSQGHGEQYF. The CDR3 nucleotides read TGCGCCAGCAGCCAGGGACATGGCGAGCAGTACTTC.

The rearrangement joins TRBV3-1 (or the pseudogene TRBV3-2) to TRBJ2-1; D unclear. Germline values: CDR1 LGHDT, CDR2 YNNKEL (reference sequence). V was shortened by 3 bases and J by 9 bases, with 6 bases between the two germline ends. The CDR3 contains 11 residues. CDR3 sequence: CASSQSGEQFF. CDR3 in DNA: TGTGCCAGCAGCCAGTCAGGTGAGCAGTTCTTC.

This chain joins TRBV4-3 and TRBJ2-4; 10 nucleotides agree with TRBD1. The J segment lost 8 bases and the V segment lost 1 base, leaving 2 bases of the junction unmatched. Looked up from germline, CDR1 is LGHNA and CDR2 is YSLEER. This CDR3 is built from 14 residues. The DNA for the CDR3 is TGCGCCAGCAGCCAAGGACAGGGGGCCTACATTCAGTACTTC. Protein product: CASSQGQGAYIQYF.

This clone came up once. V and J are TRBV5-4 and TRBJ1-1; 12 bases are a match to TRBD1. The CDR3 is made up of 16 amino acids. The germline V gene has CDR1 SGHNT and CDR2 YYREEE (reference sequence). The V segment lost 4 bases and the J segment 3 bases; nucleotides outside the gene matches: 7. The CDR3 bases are TGTGCCAGCAGCGTGGGACAGGGGGCTCTGTACACTGAAGCTTTCTTT. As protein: CASSVGQGALYTEAFF. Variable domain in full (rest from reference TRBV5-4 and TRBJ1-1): ETGVTQSPTHLIKTRGQQVTLRCSSQSGHNTVSWYQQALGQGPQFIFQYYREEENGRGNFPPRFSGLQFPNYSSELNVNALELDDSALYLCASSVGQGALYTEAFFGQGTRLTVV.

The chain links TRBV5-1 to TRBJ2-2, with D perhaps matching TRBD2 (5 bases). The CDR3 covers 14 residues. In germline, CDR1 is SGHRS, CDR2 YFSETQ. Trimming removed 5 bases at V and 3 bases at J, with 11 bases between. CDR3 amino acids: CASSSAPHTGELFF. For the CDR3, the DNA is TGCGCCAGCAGTAGCGCACCCCACACCGGGGAGCTGTTTTTT.

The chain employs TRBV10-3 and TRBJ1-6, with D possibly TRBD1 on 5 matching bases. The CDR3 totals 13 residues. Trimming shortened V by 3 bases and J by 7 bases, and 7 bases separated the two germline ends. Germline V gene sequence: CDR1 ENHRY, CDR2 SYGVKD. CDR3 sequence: CAISDRQNSPLHF. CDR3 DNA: TGTGCCATCAGTGATAGACAGAATTCACCCCTCCACTTT.

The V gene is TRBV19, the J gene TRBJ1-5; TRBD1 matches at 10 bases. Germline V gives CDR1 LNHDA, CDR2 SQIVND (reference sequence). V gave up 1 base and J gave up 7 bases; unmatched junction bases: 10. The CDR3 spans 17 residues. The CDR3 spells CASSIVPRDRGEQPQHF. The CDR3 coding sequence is TGTGCCAGTAGTATAGTCCCCCGGGACAGGGGTGAGCAGCCCCAGCATTTT.

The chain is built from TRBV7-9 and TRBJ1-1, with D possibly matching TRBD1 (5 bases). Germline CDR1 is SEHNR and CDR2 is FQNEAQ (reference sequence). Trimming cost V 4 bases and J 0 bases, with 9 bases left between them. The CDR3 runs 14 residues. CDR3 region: CASSSAGVNTEAFF. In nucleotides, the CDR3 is TGTGCCAGCAGCTCCGCGGGGGTGAACACTGAAGCTTTCTTT.

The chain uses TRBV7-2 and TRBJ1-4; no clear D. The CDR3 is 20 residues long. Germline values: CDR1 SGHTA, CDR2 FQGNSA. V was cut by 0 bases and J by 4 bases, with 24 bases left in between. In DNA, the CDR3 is TGTGCCAGCAGCTTAGCGCCGAGTCCCATAGTTTCCTCACTTAATGAAAAACTGTTTTTT. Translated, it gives CASSLAPSPIVSSLNEKLFF.

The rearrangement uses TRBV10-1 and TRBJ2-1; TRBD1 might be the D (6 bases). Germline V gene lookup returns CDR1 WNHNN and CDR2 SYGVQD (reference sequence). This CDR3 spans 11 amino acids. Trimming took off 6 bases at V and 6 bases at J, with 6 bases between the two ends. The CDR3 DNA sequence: TGCGCCAGCAGCAGGGGCAATGAGCAGTTCTTC. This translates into CASSRGNEQFF.

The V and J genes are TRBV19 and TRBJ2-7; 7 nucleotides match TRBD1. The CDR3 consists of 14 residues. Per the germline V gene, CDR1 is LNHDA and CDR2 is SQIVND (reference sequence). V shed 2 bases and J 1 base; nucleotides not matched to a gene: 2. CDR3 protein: CASSIRQGSYEQYF. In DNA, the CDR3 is TGTGCCAGTAGTATAAGACAGGGTTCCTACGAGCAGTACTTC.

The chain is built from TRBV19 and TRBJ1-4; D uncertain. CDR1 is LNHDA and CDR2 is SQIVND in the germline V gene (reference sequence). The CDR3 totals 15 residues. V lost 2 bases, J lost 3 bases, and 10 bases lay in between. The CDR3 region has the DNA TGTGCCAGTAGTATAACGACTAATCCTAATGAAAAACTGTTTTTT. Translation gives CASSITTNPNEKLFF.

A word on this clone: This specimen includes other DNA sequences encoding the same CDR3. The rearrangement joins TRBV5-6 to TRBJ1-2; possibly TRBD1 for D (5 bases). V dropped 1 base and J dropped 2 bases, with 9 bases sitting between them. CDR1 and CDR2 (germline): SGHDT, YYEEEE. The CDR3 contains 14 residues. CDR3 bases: TGTGCCAGCAGCTTGACAGGACCCAACTATGGCTACACCTTC. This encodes CASSLTGPNYGYTF.

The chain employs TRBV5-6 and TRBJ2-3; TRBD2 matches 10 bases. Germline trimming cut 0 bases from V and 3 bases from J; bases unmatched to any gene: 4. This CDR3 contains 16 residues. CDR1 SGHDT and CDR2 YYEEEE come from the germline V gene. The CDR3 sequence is CASSLDTSGKTDTQYF. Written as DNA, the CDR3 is TGTGCCAGCAGCTTGGACACTAGCGGGAAAACAGATACGCAGTATTTT.

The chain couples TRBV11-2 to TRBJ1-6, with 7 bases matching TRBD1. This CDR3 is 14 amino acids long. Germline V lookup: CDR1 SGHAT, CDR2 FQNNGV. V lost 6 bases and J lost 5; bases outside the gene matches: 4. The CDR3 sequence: CASRSGTDNSPLHF. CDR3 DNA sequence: TGTGCCAGCAGGTCCGGGACAGATAATTCACCCCTCCACTTT.

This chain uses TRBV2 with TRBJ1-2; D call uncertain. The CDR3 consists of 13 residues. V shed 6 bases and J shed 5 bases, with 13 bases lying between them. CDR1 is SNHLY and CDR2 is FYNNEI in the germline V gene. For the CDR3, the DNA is TGTGCCAGCAGGCAGGCTCTAACTTATGGCTACACCTTC. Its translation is CASRQALTYGYTF.

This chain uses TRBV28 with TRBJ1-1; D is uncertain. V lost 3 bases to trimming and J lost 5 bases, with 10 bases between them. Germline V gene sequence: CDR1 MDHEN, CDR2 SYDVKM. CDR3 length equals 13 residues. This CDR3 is CASSLRVRTEAFF. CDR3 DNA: TGTGCCAGCAGTTTGAGAGTGAGGACTGAAGCTTTCTTT.

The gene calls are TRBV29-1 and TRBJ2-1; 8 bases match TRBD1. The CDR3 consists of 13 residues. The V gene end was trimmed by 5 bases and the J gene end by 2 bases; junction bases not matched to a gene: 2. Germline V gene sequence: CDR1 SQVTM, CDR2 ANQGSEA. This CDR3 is CSVSRGPYNEQFF. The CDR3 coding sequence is TGCAGCGTTTCCAGGGGGCCCTACAATGAGCAGTTCTTC.